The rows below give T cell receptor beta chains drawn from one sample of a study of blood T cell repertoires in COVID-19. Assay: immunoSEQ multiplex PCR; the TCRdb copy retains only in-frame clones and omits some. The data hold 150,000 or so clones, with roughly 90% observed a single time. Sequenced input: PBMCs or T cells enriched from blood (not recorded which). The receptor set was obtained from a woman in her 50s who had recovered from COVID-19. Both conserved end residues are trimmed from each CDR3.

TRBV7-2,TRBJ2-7,ASSPPSSGAYEQY
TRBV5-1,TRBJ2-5,ASSTGVQETQY
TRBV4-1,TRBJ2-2,ASSQGQLFTGELF
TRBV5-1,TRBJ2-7,ASSSSLGEQY
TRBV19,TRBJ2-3,ASGQGSTDTQY
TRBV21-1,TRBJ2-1,ASSKGPSELERSSYNEQF
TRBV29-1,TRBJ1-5,SVKDRGRNQPQH
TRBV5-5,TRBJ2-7,ASSEDRSSYEQY
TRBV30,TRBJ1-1,AWSVRWPEAF
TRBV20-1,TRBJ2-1,SASRLRTSSYNEQF
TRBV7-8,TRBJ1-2,ASGRQGSDYGYT
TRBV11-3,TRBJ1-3,ASSLGLSGNTIY
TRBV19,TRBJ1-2,ASSMRGDGYT
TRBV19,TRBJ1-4,ASSLRDSGEKLF
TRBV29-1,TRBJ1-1,SVEDTGGVWTEAF
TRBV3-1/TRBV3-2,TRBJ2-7,ASSQSHPGTGNYEQY
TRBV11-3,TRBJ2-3,ASSSDTTDTQY
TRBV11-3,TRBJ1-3,ASSQNRAGNTIY
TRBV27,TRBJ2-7,ASMVRGEYEQY
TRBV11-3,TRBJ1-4,ASSLLVRGWATNEKLF
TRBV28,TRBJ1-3,ASTPAGGGGNTIY
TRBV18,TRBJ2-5,ASSPRDTTQETQY
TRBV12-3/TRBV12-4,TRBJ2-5,ASSSLTEETQY
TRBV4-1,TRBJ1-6,ASSQAGIGHSPLH
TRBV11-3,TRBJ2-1,ASSPRAYNEQF
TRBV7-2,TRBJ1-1,ASSLAQGKTF
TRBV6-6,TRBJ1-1,ASSPGENTEAF
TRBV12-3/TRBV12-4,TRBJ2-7,ASSFSGREQY
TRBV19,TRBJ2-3,ASSMGTGRTDTQY
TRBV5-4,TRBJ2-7,ASSSTGGSYEQY
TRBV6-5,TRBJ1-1,ASKRGPEAF
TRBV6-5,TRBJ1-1,ASSKTGNTEAF
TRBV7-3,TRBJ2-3,ASSLPGGAGRDTQY
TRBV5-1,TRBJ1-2,ASSATGGTNYGYT
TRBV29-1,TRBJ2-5,SGWTGETQY
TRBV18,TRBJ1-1,ASSPSGNTEAF
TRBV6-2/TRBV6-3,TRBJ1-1,ASSFRATKREAF
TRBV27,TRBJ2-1,ASSVRQGNSYNEQF
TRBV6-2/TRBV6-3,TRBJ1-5,ASSYGQVSNQPQH
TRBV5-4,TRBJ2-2,ASSPREGSNTGELF
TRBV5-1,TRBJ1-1,ASSLKGMNTEAF
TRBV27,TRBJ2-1,ASSLSSSSGGRDEQF
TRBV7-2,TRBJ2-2,ASSLEGLAPTGELF
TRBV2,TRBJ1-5,ASSTFKGQGGNQPQH
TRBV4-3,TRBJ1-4,ASSQERDNEKLF
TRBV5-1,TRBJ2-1,ASSSAVVAGGDNEQF
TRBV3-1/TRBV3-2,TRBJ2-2,ASSSGTATGELF
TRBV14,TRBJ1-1,ASSPIQGGASF
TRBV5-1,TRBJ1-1,ASKLGTGNTEAF
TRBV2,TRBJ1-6,ASTPRLSYNSPLH
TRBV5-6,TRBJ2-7,ASSLGRGGGEQY
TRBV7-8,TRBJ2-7,ASSLPGIYEQY
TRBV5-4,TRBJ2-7,ASSDNRASYEQY
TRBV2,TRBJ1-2,ASLRMTDYGYT
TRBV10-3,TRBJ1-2,AISESGAGFAYGYT
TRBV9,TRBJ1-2,ASSPTDRLRVYGYT
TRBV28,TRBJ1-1,ASSILGQVNTEAF
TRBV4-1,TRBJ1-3,ASSLTGKGNTIY
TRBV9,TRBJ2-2,ASSVLAGGTGELF
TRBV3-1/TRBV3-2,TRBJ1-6,ASSHIVGQGNSPLH